This T cell receptor beta chain is drawn from a study of human T cells and chemical hapten exposure. In the study overall: An area of 2 cm by approximately 2.1 cm on upper inner arm skin received 2% DPC for sensitization. While the approximately 24-week study was under way, patients received diphenylcyclopropenone on the scalp every week.

The germline V gene encodes CDR1 DFQATT and CDR2 SNEGSKA (reference sequence). The CDR3 is made up of 16 amino acids. This clonotype came up many times. The library attached unique molecular identifiers to individual cDNA molecules. TCRdb reprocessed the RACE reads via MiXCR and lists one record per CDR3 protein. The table records 50,000 to 65,000 distinct CDR3 sequences, around 7% of them present only once. Specified time point: pre-sensitization, week 0. The treatment was: therapeutic diphenylcyclopropenone sensitization with weekly scalp DPC. Donors were 18 to 70-year-old alopecia patients suitable for DPC.

The receptor's source is a woman aged 25 to 39 with alopecia areata. Some clones in this sample may be carry-over from other donors' samples. This sequence joins TRBV20-1 and TRBJ2-1; maybe TRBD2 (7 bases). The source was whole blood, collected in connection with sensitization to the hapten diphenylcyclopropenone (DPC). This chain's CDR3 is CGLHPTGGTGGNEQFF. CDR3 bases: TGCGGCCTTCACCCTACGGGGGGCACCGGGGGGAATGAGCAGTTCTTC.